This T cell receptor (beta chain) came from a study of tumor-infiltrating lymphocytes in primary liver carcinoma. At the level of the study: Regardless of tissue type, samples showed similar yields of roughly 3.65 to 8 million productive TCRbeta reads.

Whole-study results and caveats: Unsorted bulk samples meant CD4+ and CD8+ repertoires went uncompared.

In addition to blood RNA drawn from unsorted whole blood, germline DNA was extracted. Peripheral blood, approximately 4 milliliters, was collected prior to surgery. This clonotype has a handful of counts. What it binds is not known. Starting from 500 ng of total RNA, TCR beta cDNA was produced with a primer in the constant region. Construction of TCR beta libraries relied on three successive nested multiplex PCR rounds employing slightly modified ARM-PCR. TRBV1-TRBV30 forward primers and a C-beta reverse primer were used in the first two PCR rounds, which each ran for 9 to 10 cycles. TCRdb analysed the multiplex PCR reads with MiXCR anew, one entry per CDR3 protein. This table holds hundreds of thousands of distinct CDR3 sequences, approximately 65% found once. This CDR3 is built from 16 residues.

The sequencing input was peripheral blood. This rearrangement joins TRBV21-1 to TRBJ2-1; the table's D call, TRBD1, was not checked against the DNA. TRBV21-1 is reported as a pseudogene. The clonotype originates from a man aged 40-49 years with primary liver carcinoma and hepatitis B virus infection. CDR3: CASSKGGWVNGNEQFF. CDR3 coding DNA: TGTGCCAGCAGCAAGGGGGGGTGGGTCAATGGTAATGAGCAGTTCTTC.